The 5 T cell receptor beta chains below come from one sample, sequenced in a study of blood T cell repertoires in COVID-19. The data were produced by immunoSEQ multiplex PCR, yet TCRdb's version contains in-frame clones alone and is incomplete. Of over 70,000 clones listed, about three quarters are singletons. The sequenced sample was peripheral blood. The receptors originated from a human donor in a cohort sampled during active COVID-19.

J is TRBJ2-2 and V is TRBV11-1; D is ambiguous. Trimming took 5 bases from V and 3 from J, leaving 10 bases between them. Germline CDR1 and CDR2: SGHAT and FQDESV (reference sequence). This CDR3 has 14 amino acids. DNA for the CDR3: TGTGCCAGCAGCCCCGGTTCCCACACCGGGGAGCTGTTTTTT. Its translation: CASSPGSHTGELFF.

This clone occurred a few times. V gene TRBV3-1 (or the pseudogene TRBV3-2) combines with J gene TRBJ2-1; 7 bases line up with TRBD2. This CDR3 has 16 residues. CDR1 LGHDT and CDR2 YNNKEL come from the germline V gene (reference sequence). The V gene end was trimmed by 3 bases and the J gene end by 4 bases; junction bases not matched to a gene: 9. CDR3 protein: CASSQRLGRAYNEQFF. The CDR3 DNA reads as TGTGCCAGCAGCCAGAGACTAGGGAGGGCTTACAATGAGCAGTTCTTC.

The gene calls are TRBV6-5 and TRBJ1-2; TRBD1 agrees at 7 bases. Trimming removed 10 bases from V and 5 bases from J; junction bases left unmatched: 4. The CDR3 runs 11 residues. Looked up from germline, CDR1 is MNHEY and CDR2 is SVGAGI. Here the CDR3 DNA reads TGTGCCATGTACAGGGGTTATGGCTACACCTTC. This gives the protein CAMYRGYGYTF.

This clone was observed a single time. DNA for the CDR3: TGTGCCAGCAGCCCAGCGGCTGGCTACGAAAAACTGTTTTTT. It is translated as CASSPAAGYEKLFF. The V gene is TRBV7-9, the J gene TRBJ1-4; D unclear. CDR1 is SEHNR, CDR2 FQNEAQ, per germline (reference sequence). Trimming pared 5 bases from V and 8 bases from J, leaving 15 bases between. The CDR3 consists of 14 residues.

Only one count was recorded for this clone. The chain is built from TRBV27 and TRBJ2-3, with 7 bases aligning to TRBD2. Looked up from germline, CDR1 is MNHEY and CDR2 is SMNVEV (reference sequence). With V trimmed by 3 bases and J by 5 bases, 8 bases remained unmatched. This CDR3 contains 15 residues. The CDR3 DNA reads TGTGCCAGCAGTTTCCGGCCTAGCGGTGGAGATACGCAGTATTTT. It yields the protein CASSFRPSGGDTQYF.